These T cell receptor beta chains were read from a single sample in a study of cytotoxic CD8 clonotypes in ibrutinib-treated CLL. Only in-frame clones appear in the TCRdb table, and some are missing; sequencing was by immunoSEQ multiplex PCR. The repertoire holds about 35,000 clones, with over 70% as singletons. The sample was PBMCs, taken at disease progression, from a patient treated with ibrutinib. The receptors shown here come from a human donor with chronic lymphocytic leukemia. Each CDR3 is given with its conserved first and last residue. The D gene is left open where the match is weak. Expanded clones get a size class; other rows say once, few or many, or leave the size out.

j_call d_call v_call clone_size cdr3_aa cdr3_nt
TRBJ2-3 TRBD2 TRBV5-4 - CASRTGTSGGPVTQYF TGTGCCAGCAGAACCGGGACTAGCGGGGGGCCCGTGACGCAGTATTTT
TRBJ1-2 TRBD1 TRBV18 few CASSPRQGFGYTF TGTGCCAGCTCACCAAGACAGGGGTTTGGCTACACCTTC
TRBJ2-3 TRBD2 TRBV5-1 - CASSLRGGTDTQYF TGCGCCAGCAGCTTGCGGGGGGGCACAGATACGCAGTATTTT
TRBJ1-2 TRBD1 TRBV19 - CASSAGQAGYTF TGTGCCAGTAGTGCGGGACAGGCGGGCTACACCTTC
TRBJ1-2 - TRBV14 - CASSRGRIYGYTF TGTGCCAGCAGCCGCGGGCGGATCTATGGCTACACCTTC
TRBJ2-3 - TRBV2 once CASSVGQGKDTQYF TGTGCCAGCAGTGTAGGGCAGGGTAAAGATACGCAGTATTTT
TRBJ1-6 TRBD1 TRBV2 - CASSRTGQTNSPLHF TGTGCCAGCAGCCGCACGGGACAGACGAATTCACCCCTCCACTTT
TRBJ1-1 - TRBV6-5 - CASLVRNTEAFF TGTGCCAGTCTTGTTCGGAACACTGAAGCTTTCTTT
TRBJ1-2 - TRBV19 few CASSLTGRGGYTF TGTGCCAGTAGTTTGACGGGCCGCGGTGGCTACACCTTC
TRBJ2-1 - TRBV9 - CASSVGPRGLGNEQFF TGTGCCAGCAGCGTAGGACCGCGGGGGCTTGGCAATGAGCAGTTCTTC
TRBJ2-7 TRBD1 TRBV5-1 - CASSHDREGKYF TGCGCCAGCAGCCACGACAGGGAAGGAAAGTACTTC
TRBJ2-5 TRBD2 TRBV5-4 few CASSSSSGGETQYF TGTGCCAGCAGCTCCTCTAGCGGGGGGGAGACCCAGTACTTC
TRBJ2-1 - TRBV2 - CASSISAGQNEQFF TGTGCCAGCAGTATCTCGGCCGGTCAGAATGAGCAGTTCTTC
TRBJ2-2 TRBD2 TRBV5-1 - CASSLAPRGGLELFF TGCGCCAGCAGCTTGGCCCCGCGGGGGGGCTTGGAGCTGTTTTTT
TRBJ2-7 - TRBV5-4 - CASSLTGLYEQYF TGTGCCAGCAGCTTGACAGGGTTATACGAGCAGTACTTC
TRBJ2-3 TRBD1 TRBV6-6 - CASTQPPGQGADTQYF TGTGCCAGCACCCAACCCCCGGGACAGGGGGCAGATACGCAGTATTTT
TRBJ2-7 - TRBV7-8 - CASSLGGGLGEQYF TGTGCCAGCAGCTTAGGCGGAGGGCTGGGGGAGCAGTACTTC
TRBJ2-5 - TRBV7-6 once CASSIGGTVETQYF TGTGCCAGCAGTATAGGGGGGACAGTGGAGACCCAGTACTTC
TRBJ2-4 TRBD1 TRBV5-1 - CASSQMGQNVDIQYF TGCGCCAGCAGCCAGATGGGACAGAATGTGGACATTCAGTACTTC
TRBJ2-1 TRBD1 TRBV7-8 - CASRFGQGAYNEQFF TGTGCCAGCAGATTTGGACAGGGGGCCTACAATGAGCAGTTCTTC
TRBJ2-2 - TRBV10-1 - CASNDLLNTGELFF TGCGCCAGCAACGATCTCCTGAACACCGGGGAGCTGTTTTTT
TRBJ2-5 - TRBV7-6 - CASSPRGGGGRETQYF TGTGCCAGCAGCCCCCGAGGGGGCGGGGGGCGGGAGACCCAGTACTTC
TRBJ2-5 TRBD2 TRBV6-6 once CAAVTSPKETQYF TGTGCCGCCGTGACTAGCCCTAAAGAGACCCAGTACTTC
TRBJ1-1 - TRBV5-1 - CASSLQPDPRDTEAFF TGCGCCAGCAGCTTGCAGCCAGACCCTAGGGACACTGAAGCTTTCTTT
TRBJ2-1 - TRBV7-8 - CASSLAEYNEQFF TGTGCCAGCAGCTTAGCGGAGTACAATGAGCAGTTCTTC
TRBJ1-2 - TRBV5-1 - CASSSSWGDGYTF TGCGCCAGCAGCTCATCCTGGGGGGATGGCTACACCTTC
TRBJ1-6 - TRBV27 - CASTETYNSPLHF TGTGCCAGCACCGAGACCTATAATTCACCCCTCCACTTT
TRBJ1-1 TRBD1 TRBV6-1 - CACHRGGNTEAFF TGTGCCTGCCACAGGGGAGGGAACACTGAAGCTTTCTTT
TRBJ2-7 TRBD1 TRBV2 - CASRGGGTGPYEQYF TGTGCCAGCCGTGGGGGTGGGACAGGGCCGTACGAGCAGTACTTC
TRBJ2-1 - TRBV2 - CASGQSGPYNEQFF TGTGCCAGCGGACAAAGCGGTCCATACAATGAGCAGTTCTTC
TRBJ2-1 TRBD1 TRBV7-9 - CASSLGQGNYNEQFF TGTGCCAGCAGCTTGGGACAGGGGAACTACAATGAGCAGTTCTTC
TRBJ1-1 TRBD1 TRBV11-1 - CASSLLQGVSAEAFF TGTGCCAGCAGCTTATTACAGGGGGTTTCGGCTGAAGCTTTCTTT
TRBJ2-7 - TRBV11-1 - CASTRISGTYYEQYF TGTGCCAGCACCCGGATAAGTGGGACCTACTACGAGCAGTACTTC
TRBJ1-4 TRBD1 TRBV12-5 many CASGEDRDGEKLFF TGTGCTAGTGGTGAGGACAGGGATGGGGAAAAACTGTTTTTT
TRBJ1-2 TRBD1 TRBV5-1 - CASSLIGTGDGYTF TGCGCCAGCAGCTTGATCGGGACAGGGGATGGCTACACCTTC
TRBJ2-4 TRBD2 TRBV6-4 once CASTGGTSGDGLKNIQYF TGTGCCAGCACCGGAGGGACTAGCGGGGACGGACTTAAAAACATTCAGTACTTC
TRBJ1-2 - TRBV19 - CASSRGPANYGYTF TGTGCCAGTAGCAGGGGTCCGGCTAACTATGGCTACACCTTC
TRBJ1-1 - TRBV6-5 - CASTRGSAGAEAFF TGTGCCAGCACTCGTGGGTCTGCAGGCGCTGAAGCTTTCTTT
TRBJ1-6 - TRBV10-3 - CAIRSGVNSPLHF TGTGCCATCAGGTCAGGGGTAAATTCACCCCTCCACTTT
TRBJ1-5 - TRBV5-4 many CASSLRPEGDQPQHF TGTGCCAGCAGCTTGAGACCCGAAGGAGATCAGCCCCAGCATTTT
TRBJ2-5 - TRBV7-9 - CASSFPAPQETQYF TGTGCCAGCAGCTTTCCAGCCCCGCAAGAGACCCAGTACTTC
TRBJ1-1 - TRBV5-6 - CASSLRGVLGRSEAFF TGTGCCAGCAGCTTGAGAGGGGTTTTAGGGAGAAGTGAAGCTTTCTTT
TRBJ2-3 TRBD2 TRBV2 once CASSGDTQRGRDTQYF TGTGCCAGCAGTGGCGACACTCAGCGGGGGCGGGATACGCAGTATTTT
TRBJ1-2 - TRBV25-1 - CASSPVMSRDDYGYTF TGTGCCAGCAGCCCGGTTATGAGCAGGGACGACTATGGCTACACCTTC
TRBJ2-3 - TRBV5-4 many CASSGGLRSDTQYF TGTGCCAGCAGCGGGGGTTTGAGATCAGATACGCAGTATTTT
TRBJ2-1 TRBD2 TRBV9 - CASSVRAGVYNEQFF TGTGCCAGCAGCGTTAGGGCGGGAGTCTACAATGAGCAGTTCTTC
TRBJ2-7 TRBD2 TRBV2 medium-sized CASGGPSGGYPYEQYF TGTGCCAGCGGGGGGCCTAGCGGGGGATATCCCTACGAGCAGTACTTC
TRBJ1-5 TRBD1 TRBV19 - CASSRQGVEVQPQHF TGTGCCAGTAGTAGACAGGGGGTTGAGGTCCAGCCCCAGCATTTT
TRBJ2-2 TRBD1 TRBV12-5 few CASGSTTGTGTPGELFF TGTGCTAGTGGTTCCACCACCGGGACAGGGACCCCCGGGGAGCTGTTTTTT
TRBJ1-1 - TRBV5-1 - CASSLGPGSMNTEAFF TGCGCCAGCAGCTTGGGTCCGGGGAGCATGAACACTGAAGCTTTCTTT